The rows below give T cell receptor beta chains drawn from one sample of a study of response to subunit inactivated influenza vaccine. MiXCR was run by TCRdb on the RT-PCR reads, yielding one entry per CDR3 protein. Of fewer than 600,000 distinct CDR3 sequences in the sample, roughly 7.6% were seen once. The source material was PBMCs from blood, sampled approximately 25 months after vaccination. The source of these receptors is a man aged 50 to 69 who received an inactivated influenza vaccine. Each CDR3 is given with its conserved first and last residue. The order of the fields is V gene, CDR3 protein.

V gene: TRBV5-1
CDR3 protein: CASSFGRDTQYF

V gene: TRBV5-4
CDR3 protein: CASSRGNGVSNQPQHF

V gene: TRBV27
CDR3 protein: CASRGYNEQFF

V gene: TRBV5-1
CDR3 protein: CASSPGLARGTDTQYF

V gene: TRBV6-2/TRBV6-3
CDR3 protein: CASSYIADNEQFF

V gene: TRBV5-6
CDR3 protein: CASSLWGAYEKLFF

V gene: TRBV7-6
CDR3 protein: CASSLQQGAHSGNTIYF

V gene: TRBV7-9
CDR3 protein: CASSLGAPRGGNEQFF

V gene: TRBV4-3
CDR3 protein: CASSKDVGPTEQYF

V gene: TRBV7-2
CDR3 protein: CASSLAVAGLYNEQFF

V gene: TRBV4-3
CDR3 protein: CASSQDEAAGGLNTQYF

V gene: TRBV12-3/TRBV12-4
CDR3 protein: CASNQGPGELFF

V gene: TRBV18
CDR3 protein: CASSPSQGFWGQETQYF

V gene: TRBV7-2
CDR3 protein: CASSLSGGRAREQFF

V gene: TRBV7-2
CDR3 protein: CASSLGDTSNQPQHF

V gene: TRBV18
CDR3 protein: CASSTGQGLNYGYTF

V gene: TRBV24-1
CDR3 protein: CATIPKTGSHSYNEQFF

V gene: TRBV6-1
CDR3 protein: CASTEASGGANEQFF

V gene: TRBV15
CDR3 protein: CATSRDLGQGNSPLHF

V gene: TRBV7-9
CDR3 protein: CASSPHPGVANYGYTF

V gene: TRBV6-1
CDR3 protein: CASKGQGADGYTF

V gene: TRBV24-1
CDR3 protein: CATSDPGQGDYEQYF

V gene: TRBV14
CDR3 protein: CASSQKASGMGLYNEQFF

V gene: TRBV24-1
CDR3 protein: CATSDPSAAPYNEQFF

V gene: TRBV6-1
CDR3 protein: CASSSKGRGGEKLFF

V gene: TRBV19
CDR3 protein: CASSTGGYNEKLFF

V gene: TRBV29-1
CDR3 protein: CSATGGFSYNEQFF

V gene: TRBV18
CDR3 protein: CASSPKVAASNEQFF

V gene: TRBV29-1
CDR3 protein: CSASPGPNNEQFF

V gene: TRBV28
CDR3 protein: CASSLPSGSYNEQFF

V gene: TRBV5-1
CDR3 protein: CASSLFRSSGANVLTF

V gene: TRBV18
CDR3 protein: CASSSEPNEKLFF

V gene: TRBV18
CDR3 protein: CASSPLSGSEQPQHF

V gene: TRBV12-3/TRBV12-4
CDR3 protein: CAWGAPPPFTQYF

V gene: TRBV20-1
CDR3 protein: CSARGLGLAERHQLPSYKQYF

V gene: TRBV18
CDR3 protein: CASSPRGGRLAGANEQFF

V gene: TRBV7-9
CDR3 protein: CASSLVGLTGELFF